This T cell receptor beta chain stems from a study of metastatic and nonmetastatic thyroid tumors. Study outcomes and limitations: Versus benign nodules, malignant thyroid tumors reportedly had significantly higher TCR beta diversity, in blood and tumor.

Per the original data handling: Clinicopathological groups of papillary thyroid cancer showed CDR3 differences that were used to build a distant-metastasis classifier. TCRdb reprocessed the PCR reads via MiXCR. It is TCRdb's table, rather than the study itself, that gives the V and J calls and clone size. This sample has tens of thousands of clones, with approximately 20% found just once. Trimming removed 3 bases from V and 0 bases from J, with 15 bases in between. Germline CDR1 DFQATT, CDR2 SNEGSKA (reference sequence). The CDR3 runs to 15 residues. All patients reached thyroid surgery having received no treatment beforehand. This clone was detected many times. What it binds is not known.

The receptor's source is a female donor with papillary thyroid cancer or a benign thyroid nodule (not recorded which). Some clones in this sample may be carry-over from other donors' samples. Sequencing was carried out using blood. The gene calls are TRBV20-1 and TRBJ2-7; possibly TRBD2 for D (5 bases). CDR3 in DNA: TGCAGTGCTAGCCCCGGGGTAGGGAGCTCCTACGAGCAGTACTTC. Residues: CSASPGVGSSYEQYF.